This TCR beta chain was sequenced in a study of control samples from healthy donors and cancer patients (dated by TCRdb to 2018 to 2020). Library creation used the immunoSEQ multiplex PCR assay. Imported from immuneACCESS, the table was reduced by TCRdb to in-frame sequences with V and J called. These copies leave out some clones; in studies compared against another copy, an unresolved V gene accounts for under half, and the cause of the remainder is not known. For this sample the table gives about 130,000 clones, of which more than 75% were detected only once. The ten largest clonotypes hold about 1.8% of the sample. Points on this clone: The antigen this receptor binds is unknown. Per-nucleotide qualities are absent, and no much larger clonotype sits a single base away.

Inclusive of the bounding cysteine and phenylalanine, the CDR3 is 12 residues long. Only CDR3 DNA is held: 36 bases, read in frame from base 1. Sequences MNHEY (CDR1) and SMNVEV (CDR2) are obtained from the germline V gene (reference sequence). Trimming leaves V shorter by 8 bases and J shorter by 10 bases, with the junction holding 9 bases beyond the gene matches. The sequence derives from a man aged 18 to 35 in good health. Source material: blood. The chain couples TRBV27 to TRBJ2-5, with 8 central nucleotides matching TRBD1. The DNA sequence is TGTGCCAGCGCCCGGACAGGGAGTGTCCAGTACTTC. This codes for CASARTGSVQYF.